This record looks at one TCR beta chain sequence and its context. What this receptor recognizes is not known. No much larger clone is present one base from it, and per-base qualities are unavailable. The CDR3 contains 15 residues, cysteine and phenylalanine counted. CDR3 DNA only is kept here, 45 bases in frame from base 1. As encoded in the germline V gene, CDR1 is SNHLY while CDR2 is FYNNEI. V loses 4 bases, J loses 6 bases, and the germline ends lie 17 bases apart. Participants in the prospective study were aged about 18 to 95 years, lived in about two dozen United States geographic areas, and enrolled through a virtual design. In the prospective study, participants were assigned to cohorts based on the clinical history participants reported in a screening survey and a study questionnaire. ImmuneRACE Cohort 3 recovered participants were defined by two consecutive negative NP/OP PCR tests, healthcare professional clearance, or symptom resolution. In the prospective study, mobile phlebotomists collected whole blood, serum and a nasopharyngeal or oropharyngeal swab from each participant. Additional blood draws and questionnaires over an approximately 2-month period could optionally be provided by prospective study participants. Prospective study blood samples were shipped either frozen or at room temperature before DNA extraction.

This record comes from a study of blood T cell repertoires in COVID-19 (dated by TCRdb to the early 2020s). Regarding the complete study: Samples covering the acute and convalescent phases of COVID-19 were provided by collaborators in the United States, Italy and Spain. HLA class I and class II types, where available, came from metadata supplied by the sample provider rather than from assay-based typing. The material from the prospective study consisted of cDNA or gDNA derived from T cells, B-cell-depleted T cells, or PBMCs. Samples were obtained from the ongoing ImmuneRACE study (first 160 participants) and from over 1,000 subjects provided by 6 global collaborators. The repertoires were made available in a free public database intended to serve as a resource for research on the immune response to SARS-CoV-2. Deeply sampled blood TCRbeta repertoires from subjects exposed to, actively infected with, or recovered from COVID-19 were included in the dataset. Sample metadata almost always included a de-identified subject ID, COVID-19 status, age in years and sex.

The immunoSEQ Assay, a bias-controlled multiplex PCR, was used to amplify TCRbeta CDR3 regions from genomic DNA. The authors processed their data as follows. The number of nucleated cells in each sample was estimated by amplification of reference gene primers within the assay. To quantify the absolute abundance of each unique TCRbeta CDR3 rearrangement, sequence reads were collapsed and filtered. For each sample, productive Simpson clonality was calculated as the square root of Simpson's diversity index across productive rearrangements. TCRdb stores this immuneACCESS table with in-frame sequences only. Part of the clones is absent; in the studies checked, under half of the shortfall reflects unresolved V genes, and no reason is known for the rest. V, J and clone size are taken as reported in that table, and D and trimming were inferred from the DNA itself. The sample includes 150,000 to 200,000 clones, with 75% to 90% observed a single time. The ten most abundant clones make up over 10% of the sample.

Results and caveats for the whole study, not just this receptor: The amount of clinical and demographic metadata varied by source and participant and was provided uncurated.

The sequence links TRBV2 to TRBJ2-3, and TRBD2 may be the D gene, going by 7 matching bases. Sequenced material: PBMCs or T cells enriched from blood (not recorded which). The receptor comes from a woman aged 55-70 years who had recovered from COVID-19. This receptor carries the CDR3 CASSGGGGAADTQYF. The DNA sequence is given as TGTGCCAGCAGTGGGGGAGGGGGGGCCGCGGATACGCAGTATTTT.